The rows below give T cell receptor beta chains drawn from one sample of a study of T cells in Graves' hyperthyroidism and ophthalmopathy. A single record per CDR3 protein comes from TCRdb applying MiXCR to the multiplex PCR reads. The table shows fewer than 250,000 distinct CDR3 sequences, with around 24% occurring only once. Source material: blood. These receptors were taken from a middle-aged woman with Graves' ophthalmopathy. Each CDR3 is given with its conserved first and last residue. The D gene is left open where the match is weak. The size field is filled for only some rows; it gives once, few, many or a size class.

j_call: TRBJ1-2; v_call: TRBV9; d_call: TRBD1; cdr3_length: 15; clone_size: many; cdr3_aa: CASSVEGRGNYGYTF; cdr3_nt: TGTGCCAGCAGCGTAGAGGGCAGGGGGAACTATGGCTACACCTTC
j_call: TRBJ2-5; v_call: TRBV6-2/TRBV6-3; d_call: .; cdr3_length: 12; clone_size: few; cdr3_aa: CASGEPVQTQYF; cdr3_nt: TGTGCCAGCGGAGAACCCGTCCAGACCCAGTACTTC
j_call: TRBJ2-5; v_call: TRBV12-3/TRBV12-4; d_call: TRBD2; cdr3_length: 15; clone_size: many; cdr3_aa: CASSRSSGIVETQYF; cdr3_nt: TGTGCCAGCAGTAGGTCTAGCGGGATTGTGGAGACCCAGTACTTC
j_call: TRBJ2-5; v_call: TRBV30; d_call: .; cdr3_length: 13; clone_size: many; cdr3_aa: CAWSVPGWETQYF; cdr3_nt: TGTGCCTGGAGTGTTCCGGGGTGGGAGACCCAGTACTTC
j_call: TRBJ1-5; v_call: TRBV6-2/TRBV6-3; d_call: TRBD1; cdr3_length: 16; clone_size: .; cdr3_aa: CASSSHRGHSNQPQHF; cdr3_nt: TGTGCCAGCAGCTCCCACAGGGGACATAGCAATCAGCCCCAGCATTTT
j_call: TRBJ2-5; v_call: TRBV28; d_call: TRBD1; cdr3_length: 15; clone_size: many; cdr3_aa: CATTGGTALQETQYF; cdr3_nt: TGTGCCACCACAGGGGGGACAGCCCTCCAAGAGACCCAGTACTTC
j_call: TRBJ1-5; v_call: TRBV28; d_call: .; cdr3_length: 15; clone_size: many; cdr3_aa: CASSLGGASNQPQHF; cdr3_nt: TGTGCCAGCAGTTTGGGGGGTGCGAGCAATCAGCCCCAGCATTTT
j_call: TRBJ2-5; v_call: TRBV12-3/TRBV12-4; d_call: TRBD2; cdr3_length: 15; clone_size: few; cdr3_aa: CASSFRREGLETQYF; cdr3_nt: TGTGCCAGCAGTTTTAGGAGGGAGGGCCTTGAGACCCAGTACTTC
j_call: TRBJ1-2; v_call: TRBV7-2; d_call: .; cdr3_length: 12; clone_size: many; cdr3_aa: CASSLARFGYTF; cdr3_nt: TGTGCCAGCAGCTTAGCACGCTTTGGCTACACCTTC
j_call: TRBJ2-7; v_call: TRBV6-5; d_call: TRBD1; cdr3_length: 13; clone_size: many; cdr3_aa: CASSGTGGIEQYF; cdr3_nt: TGTGCCAGCAGCGGGACAGGGGGGATCGAGCAGTACTTC
j_call: TRBJ2-5; v_call: TRBV11-2; d_call: TRBD2; cdr3_length: 14; clone_size: .; cdr3_aa: CASSPGLAEETQYF; cdr3_nt: TGTGCCAGCTCCCCGGGACTAGCGGAAGAGACCCAGTACTTC
j_call: TRBJ1-2; v_call: TRBV2; d_call: TRBD1; cdr3_length: 13; clone_size: many; cdr3_aa: CARDRTGLVGYTF; cdr3_nt: TGTGCCAGAGATCGGACAGGCCTCGTTGGCTACACCTTC
j_call: TRBJ2-2; v_call: TRBV28; d_call: .; cdr3_length: 17; clone_size: many; cdr3_aa: CASRAIRAPTHMGELFF; cdr3_nt: TGTGCCAGCAGAGCTATCCGGGCCCCCACCCACATGGGGGAGCTGTTTTTT
j_call: TRBJ2-2; v_call: TRBV6-5; d_call: TRBD2; cdr3_length: 15; clone_size: many; cdr3_aa: CASSYDSGSSGELFF; cdr3_nt: TGTGCCAGCAGTTACGACAGCGGGAGTTCCGGGGAGCTGTTTTTT
j_call: TRBJ2-2; v_call: TRBV28; d_call: TRBD2; cdr3_length: 17; clone_size: many; cdr3_aa: CASSTNSGRELTGELFF; cdr3_nt: TGTGCCAGCAGCACAAATAGCGGGAGGGAGCTCACCGGGGAGCTGTTTTTT
j_call: TRBJ2-7; v_call: TRBV6-1; d_call: TRBD2; cdr3_length: 15; clone_size: many; cdr3_aa: CASSVRTGTSYEQYF; cdr3_nt: TGTGCCAGCAGTGTAAGGACCGGGACTAGCTACGAGCAGTACTTC
j_call: TRBJ2-5; v_call: TRBV28; d_call: .; cdr3_length: 15; clone_size: many; cdr3_aa: CASSTLWVVVETQYF; cdr3_nt: TGTGCCAGCAGTACCCTCTGGGTTGTGGTGGAGACCCAGTACTTC
j_call: TRBJ1-6; v_call: TRBV12-3/TRBV12-4; d_call: .; cdr3_length: 14; clone_size: many; cdr3_aa: CASSLRGDNSPLHF; cdr3_nt: TGTGCCAGCAGTTTACGGGGAGATAATTCACCCCTCCACTTT
j_call: TRBJ2-5; v_call: TRBV20-1; d_call: TRBD2; cdr3_length: 20; clone_size: many; cdr3_aa: CSARTLPIRRLAGGLETQYF; cdr3_nt: TGCAGTGCTAGAACCCTGCCGATCAGGAGACTAGCGGGAGGGCTGGAGACCCAGTACTTC
j_call: TRBJ1-2; v_call: TRBV6-1; d_call: .; cdr3_length: 14; clone_size: .; cdr3_aa: CASSILRGGYGYTF; cdr3_nt: TGTGCCAGCAGTATTCTCAGGGGAGGGTATGGCTACACCTTC
j_call: TRBJ2-5; v_call: TRBV4-1; d_call: .; cdr3_length: 15; clone_size: many; cdr3_aa: CASSQGRDVPETQYF; cdr3_nt: TGCGCCAGCAGCCAAGGACGGGATGTGCCAGAGACCCAGTACTTC
j_call: TRBJ2-7; v_call: TRBV28; d_call: .; cdr3_length: 12; clone_size: many; cdr3_aa: CASNPGPYEQYF; cdr3_nt: TGTGCCAGCAATCCAGGTCCCTACGAGCAGTACTTC
j_call: TRBJ1-2; v_call: TRBV12-3/TRBV12-4; d_call: .; cdr3_length: 13; clone_size: many; cdr3_aa: CASSTEQGHGYTF; cdr3_nt: TGTGCCAGCAGCACCGAACAGGGACACGGCTACACCTTC
j_call: TRBJ2-3; v_call: TRBV3-1; d_call: TRBD2; cdr3_length: 16; clone_size: few; cdr3_aa: CASSHFSGSRTDTQYF; cdr3_nt: TGTGCCAGCAGCCACTTTAGCGGGAGCCGCACAGATACGCAGTATTTT
j_call: TRBJ1-1; v_call: TRBV20-1; d_call: TRBD1; cdr3_length: 13; clone_size: few; cdr3_aa: CSAPRDRVTEAFF; cdr3_nt: TGCAGTGCTCCGCGGGACAGGGTCACTGAAGCTTTCTTT
j_call: TRBJ2-7; v_call: TRBV12-3/TRBV12-4; d_call: .; cdr3_length: 12; clone_size: .; cdr3_aa: CASSLGPLEQYF; cdr3_nt: TGTGCCAGCAGTTTAGGCCCCCTCGAGCAGTACTTC
j_call: TRBJ1-5; v_call: TRBV10-3; d_call: TRBD1; cdr3_length: 13; clone_size: once; cdr3_aa: CATGGQANQPQHF; cdr3_nt: TGTGCCACCGGAGGACAGGCTAATCAGCCCCAGCATTTT
j_call: TRBJ2-1; v_call: TRBV6-2/TRBV6-3; d_call: .; cdr3_length: 11; clone_size: .; cdr3_aa: CAISSTYEQFF; cdr3_nt: TGTGCCATCAGTTCTACCTACGAGCAGTTCTTC
j_call: TRBJ2-2; v_call: TRBV30; d_call: .; cdr3_length: 12; clone_size: many; cdr3_aa: CAWSGGDGELFF; cdr3_nt: TGTGCCTGGAGTGGAGGAGACGGGGAGCTGTTTTTT